This TCR beta chain was recovered during a study of OX40 agonist ivuxolimab in advanced cancers. Across the study: Two cutaneous melanoma patients and one hepatocellular carcinoma patient, three in all, had partial responses.

The protocol was immunoSEQ multiplex PCR, while the TCRdb copy is restricted to in-frame clones and leaves out a portion. Counted here are 80,000 or so clones, about 92% occurring once; the ten biggest clones make up more than 1.5%. This CDR3 spans 14 amino acids. Losses at the gene ends were 6 bases for V and 10 bases for J; bases not matched to a gene: 11. Per germline, CDR1 MNHEY and CDR2 SVGAGI. This sequence originates from an adult with an advanced solid tumor such as melanoma, head and neck, liver or kidney cancer. Sequencing used CD4+ or CD8+ T cells sorted from blood, obtained in a trial of the OX40 agonist ivuxolimab. The chain is built from TRBV6-5 and TRBJ2-1; the match to TRBD2 covers 8 bases. The CDR3 sequence is CASRRSGGLGEQFF. The DNA of the CDR3 is TGTGCCAGCAGGCGGTCGGGAGGGCTGGGGGAGCAGTTCTTC.